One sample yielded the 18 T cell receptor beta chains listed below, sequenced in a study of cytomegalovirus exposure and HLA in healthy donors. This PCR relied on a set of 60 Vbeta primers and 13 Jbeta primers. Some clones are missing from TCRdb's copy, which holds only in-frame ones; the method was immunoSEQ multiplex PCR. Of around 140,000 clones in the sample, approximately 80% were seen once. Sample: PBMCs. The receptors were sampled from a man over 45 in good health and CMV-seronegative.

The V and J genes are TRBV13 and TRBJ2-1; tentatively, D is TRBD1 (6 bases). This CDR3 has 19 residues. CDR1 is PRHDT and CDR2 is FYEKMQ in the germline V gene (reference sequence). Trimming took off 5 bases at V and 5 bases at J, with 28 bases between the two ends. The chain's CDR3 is CASSLTPKSGALRDNEQFF. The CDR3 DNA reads TGTGCCAGCAGCCTCACACCCAAATCAGGGGCTCTTAGGGACAATGAGCAGTTCTTC. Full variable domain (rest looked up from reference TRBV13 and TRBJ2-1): AAGVIQSPRHLIKEKRETATLKCYPIPRHDTVYWYQQGPGQDPQFLISFYEKMQSDKGSIPDRFSAQQFSDYHSELNMSSLELGDSALYFCASSLTPKSGALRDNEQFFGPGTRLTVL.

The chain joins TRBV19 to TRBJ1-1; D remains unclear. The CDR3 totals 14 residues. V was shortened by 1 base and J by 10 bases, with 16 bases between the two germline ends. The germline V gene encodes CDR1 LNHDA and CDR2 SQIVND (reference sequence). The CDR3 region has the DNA TGTGCCAGTAGTATAGGACCGACGGGGTCGGGAGCTTTCTTT. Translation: CASSIGPTGSGAFF.

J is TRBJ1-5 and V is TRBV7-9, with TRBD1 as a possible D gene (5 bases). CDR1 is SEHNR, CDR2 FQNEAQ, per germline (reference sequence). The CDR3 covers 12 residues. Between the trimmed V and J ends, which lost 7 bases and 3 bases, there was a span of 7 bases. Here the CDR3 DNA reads TGTGCCAGCACACAGGACAATCAGCCCCAGCATTTT. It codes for CASTQDNQPQHF.

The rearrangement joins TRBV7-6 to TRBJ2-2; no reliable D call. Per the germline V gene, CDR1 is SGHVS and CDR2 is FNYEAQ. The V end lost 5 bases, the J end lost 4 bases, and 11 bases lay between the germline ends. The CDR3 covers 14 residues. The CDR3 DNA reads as TGTGCCAGCAGCCCTATACAGAGCACCGGGGAGCTGTTTTTT. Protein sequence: CASSPIQSTGELFF.

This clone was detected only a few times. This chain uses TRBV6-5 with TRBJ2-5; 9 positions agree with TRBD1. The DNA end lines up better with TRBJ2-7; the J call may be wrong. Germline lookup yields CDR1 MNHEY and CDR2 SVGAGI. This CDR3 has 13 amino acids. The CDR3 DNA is TGTGCCAGCAGTAGGGACAGGGATTACGAGCAGTACTTC. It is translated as CASSRDRDYEQYF.

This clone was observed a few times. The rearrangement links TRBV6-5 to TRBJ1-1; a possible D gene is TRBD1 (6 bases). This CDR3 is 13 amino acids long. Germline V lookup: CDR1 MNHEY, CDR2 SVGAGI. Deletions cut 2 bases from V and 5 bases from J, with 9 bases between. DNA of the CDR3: TGTGCCAGCAGTTACCAGGGGAATACTGAAGCTTTCTTT. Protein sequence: CASSYQGNTEAFF.

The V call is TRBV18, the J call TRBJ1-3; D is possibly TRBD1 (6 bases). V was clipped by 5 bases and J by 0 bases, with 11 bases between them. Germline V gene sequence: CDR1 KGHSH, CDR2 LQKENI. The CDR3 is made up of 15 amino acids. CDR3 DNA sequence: TGTGCCAGCTCATCGGACAGCCGCTCTGGAAACACCATATATTTT. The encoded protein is CASSSDSRSGNTIYF.

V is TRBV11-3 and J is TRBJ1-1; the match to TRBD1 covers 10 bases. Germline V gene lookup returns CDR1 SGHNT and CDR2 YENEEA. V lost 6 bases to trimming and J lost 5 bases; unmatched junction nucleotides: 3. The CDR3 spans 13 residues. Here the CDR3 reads CASSEDRGTEAFF. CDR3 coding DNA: TGTGCCAGCAGTGAGGACAGGGGGACTGAAGCTTTCTTT.

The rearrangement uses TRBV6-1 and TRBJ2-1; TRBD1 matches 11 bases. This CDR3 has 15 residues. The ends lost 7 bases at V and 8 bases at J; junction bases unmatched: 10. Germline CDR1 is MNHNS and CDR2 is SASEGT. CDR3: CASTTGGQGDDEQFF. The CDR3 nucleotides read TGTGCCAGCACCACAGGGGGACAGGGGGACGATGAGCAGTTCTTC.

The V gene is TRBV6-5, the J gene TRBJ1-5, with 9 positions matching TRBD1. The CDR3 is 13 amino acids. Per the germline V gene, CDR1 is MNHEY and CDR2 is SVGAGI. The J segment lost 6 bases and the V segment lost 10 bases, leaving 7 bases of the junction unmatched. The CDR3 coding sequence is TGTGCCACCCAACAGGGGGCGGGTCAGCCCCAGCATTTT. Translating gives CATQQGAGQPQHF.

CDR3 amino acids: CASSEQTGGDTQYF. As DNA, the CDR3 is TGCGCCAGCAGCGAGCAGACAGGGGGCGATACGCAGTATTTT. The chain couples TRBV5-1 to TRBJ2-3, with TRBD1 identical over 10 bases. Per germline, CDR1 SGHRS and CDR2 YFSETQ. The junction had 5 bases not matched to a gene; V was cut back by 4 bases and J by 6 bases. The CDR3 has 14 residues.

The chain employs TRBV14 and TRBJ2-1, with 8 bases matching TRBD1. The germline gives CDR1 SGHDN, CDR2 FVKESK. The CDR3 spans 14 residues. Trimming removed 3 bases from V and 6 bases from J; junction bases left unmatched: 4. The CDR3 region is CASSHRGLGNEQFF. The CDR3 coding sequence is TGTGCCAGCAGCCACAGGGGGCTGGGCAATGAGCAGTTCTTC.

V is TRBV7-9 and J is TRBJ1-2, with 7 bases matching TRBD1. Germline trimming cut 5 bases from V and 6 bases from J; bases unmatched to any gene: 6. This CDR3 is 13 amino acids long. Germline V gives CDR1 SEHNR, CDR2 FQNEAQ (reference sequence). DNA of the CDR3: TGTGCCAGCAGCCTACAGGGGATCCATGGCTACACCTTC. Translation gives CASSLQGIHGYTF. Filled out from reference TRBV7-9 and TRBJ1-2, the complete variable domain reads DTGVSQNPRHKITKRGQNVTFRCDPISEHNRLYWYRQTLGQGPEFLTYFQNEAQLEKSRLLSDRFSAERPKGSFSTLEIQRTEQGDSAMYLCASSLQGIHGYTFGSGTRLTVV.

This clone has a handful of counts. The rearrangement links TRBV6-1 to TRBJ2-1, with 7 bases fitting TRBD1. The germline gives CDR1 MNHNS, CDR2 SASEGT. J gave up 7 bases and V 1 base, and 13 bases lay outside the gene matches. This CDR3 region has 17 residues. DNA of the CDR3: TGTGCCAGCAGTGAAGGCCCAACAGGGGTTTTTGGGAATGAGCAGTTCTTC. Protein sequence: CASSEGPTGVFGNEQFF.

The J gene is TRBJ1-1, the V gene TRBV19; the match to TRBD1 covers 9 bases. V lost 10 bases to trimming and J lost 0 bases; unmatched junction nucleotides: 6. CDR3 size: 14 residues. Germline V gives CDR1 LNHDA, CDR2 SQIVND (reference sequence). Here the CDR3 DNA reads TGTGCCACCGGGACAGGGTCTATGAACACTGAAGCTTTCTTT. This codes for CATGTGSMNTEAFF.

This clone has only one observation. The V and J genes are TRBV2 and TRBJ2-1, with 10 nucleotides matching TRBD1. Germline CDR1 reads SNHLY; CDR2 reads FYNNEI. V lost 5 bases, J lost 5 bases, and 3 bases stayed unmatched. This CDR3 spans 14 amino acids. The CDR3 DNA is TGTGCCAGCAGTAGGGGGACAGGGGACAATGAGCAGTTCTTC. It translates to CASSRGTGDNEQFF. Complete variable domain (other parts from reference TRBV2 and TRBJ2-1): EPEVTQTPSHQVTQMGQEVILRCVPISNHLYFYWYRQILGQKVEFLVSFYNNEISEKSEIFDDQFSVERPDGSNFTLKIRSTKLEDSAMYFCASSRGTGDNEQFFGPGTRLTVL.

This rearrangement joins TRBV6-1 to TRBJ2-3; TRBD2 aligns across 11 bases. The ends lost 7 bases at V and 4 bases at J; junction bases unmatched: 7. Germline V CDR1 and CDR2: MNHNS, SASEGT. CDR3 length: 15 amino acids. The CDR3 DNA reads TGTGCCAGCACTAGACTAGCGGGATATCCAGATACGCAGTATTTT. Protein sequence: CASTRLAGYPDTQYF.

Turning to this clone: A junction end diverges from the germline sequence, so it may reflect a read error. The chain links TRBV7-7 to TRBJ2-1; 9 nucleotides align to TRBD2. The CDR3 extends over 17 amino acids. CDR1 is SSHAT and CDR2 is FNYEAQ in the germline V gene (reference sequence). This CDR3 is CASSLGSGLAGYNEQFF. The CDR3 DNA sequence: TGTGCTAGCAGCTTAGGGTCTGGGCTAGCGGGGTACAATGAGCAGTTCTTC.